Each of the 21 T cell receptor beta chains below was sequenced from the same sample in a study of shared clonotypes between healthy human individuals. Assay: immunoSEQ multiplex PCR; the TCRdb copy retains only in-frame clones and omits some. Here the sample spans hundreds of thousands of clones, less than 80% being singletons. Sample: memory CD4+ T cells sorted from blood. The sample's subset: CD45RA-negative fraction. The receptors derive from a woman in her thirties in good health.

J is TRBJ2-2 and V is TRBV25-1, with a tentative D call TRBD2 (5 bases). The germline V and J ends were trimmed by 4 bases and 4 bases, with 13 bases remaining between them. This CDR3 has 15 amino acids. Per germline, CDR1 MGHDK and CDR2 SYGVNS. CDR3 in amino acids: CASSGSSGGTGELFF. CDR3 DNA: TGTGCCAGCAGTGGGTCCTCAGGAGGCACCGGGGAGCTGTTTTTT. The full variable domain, completed using reference TRBV25-1 and TRBJ2-2, is EADIYQTPRYLVIGTGKKITLECSQTMGHDKMYWYQQDPGMELHLIHYSYGVNSTEKGDLSSESTVSRIRTEHFPLTLESARPSHTSQYLCASSGSSGGTGELFFGEGSRLTVL.

The V and J genes are TRBV11-2 and TRBJ1-1; D is unclear. The V gene lost 0 bases and the J gene lost 1 base, with 9 bases spanning the gap. CDR3 length equals 15 residues. Germline CDR1 SGHAT, CDR2 FQNNGV. The CDR3 bases are TGTGCCAGCAGCTTAGATCTGGGGAGGAACACTGAAGCTTTCTTT. It codes for CASSLDLGRNTEAFF. Full variable domain (outside the CDR3, taken from reference TRBV11-2 and TRBJ1-1): EAGVAQSPRYKIIEKRQSVAFWCNPISGHATLYWYQQILGQGPKLLIQFQNNGVVDDSQLPKDRFSAERLKGVDSTLKIQPAKLEDSAVYLCASSLDLGRNTEAFFGQGTRLTVV.

This clone has just a few counts. The J gene is TRBJ1-4, the V gene TRBV7-9, with unresolved D. Trimming stripped 1 base from V and 6 bases from J, with 12 bases between. Germline lookup yields CDR1 SEHNR and CDR2 FQNEAQ (reference sequence). The CDR3 consists of 15 residues. The CDR3, as DNA: TGTGCCAGCAGCTTAGAGGCTGGGAATGATGAAAAACTGTTTTTT. It encodes CASSLEAGNDEKLFF.

J is TRBJ1-1 and V is TRBV5-1, with D possibly matching TRBD1 (5 bases). Germline V CDR1 and CDR2: SGHRS, YFSETQ. The CDR3 length is 14 residues. V was cut by 0 bases and J by 8 bases, with 14 bases left in between. The CDR3 loop reads CASSLGTDSLEAFF. The DNA for the CDR3 is TGCGCCAGCAGCTTGGGAACTGACAGTCTCGAAGCTTTCTTT.

The V call is TRBV7-9, the J call TRBJ1-1; 10 bases are shared with TRBD1. CDR3 size: 14 residues. Germline CDR1 is SEHNR and CDR2 is FQNEAQ (reference sequence). After removal of 8 bases from V and 8 bases from J, the junction contained 11 bases not matched to a gene. The chain's CDR3 is CASDGRDRGAEAFF. The CDR3, as DNA: TGTGCCAGCGACGGCCGGGACAGGGGAGCAGAAGCTTTCTTT. The full variable domain, rest sourced from reference TRBV7-9 and TRBJ1-1, is DTGVSQNPRHKITKRGQNVTFRCDPISEHNRLYWYRQTLGQGPEFLTYFQNEAQLEKSRLLSDRFSAERPKGSFSTLEIQRTEQGDSAMYLCASDGRDRGAEAFFGQGTRLTVV.

The chain carries TRBV6-5 and TRBJ2-5, with TRBD2 as a possible D gene (6 bases). CDR1 is MNHEY and CDR2 is SVGAGI in the germline V gene. The CDR3 length is 14 residues. V lost 6 bases, J lost 2 bases, and 13 bases lay in between. The CDR3 region is CASSETLAQETQYF. CDR3 DNA: TGTGCCAGCAGCGAAACCCTAGCGCAAGAGACCCAGTACTTC.

This clone was counted only a few times. This chain links TRBV7-6 with TRBJ1-1, with D unresolved. Between the trimmed V and J ends, which lost 4 bases and 1 base, there was a span of 19 bases. This CDR3 comprises 17 residues. Germline CDR1 SGHVS, CDR2 FNYEAQ. CDR3 amino acids: CASSSTAAGSPNTEAFF. The CDR3 DNA reads TGTGCCAGCAGCTCCACGGCCGCCGGCAGCCCGAACACTGAAGCTTTCTTT.

This clone was recorded only once. V gene TRBV5-1 combines with J gene TRBJ2-3, with D hard to call. V was pared by 5 bases and J by 6 bases, with 13 bases between. The CDR3 totals 13 residues. The germline V gene encodes CDR1 SGHRS and CDR2 YFSETQ. The CDR3 loop is CASREDTGDTQYF. CDR3 bases: TGCGCCAGCAGGGAAGACACGGGTGATACGCAGTATTTT.

The chain joins TRBV18 to TRBJ2-7; D may match TRBD1 or TRBD2 (6 bases each). Trimming removed 3 bases at V and 6 bases at J, with 15 bases between. This CDR3 spans 14 amino acids. CDR1 is KGHSH, CDR2 LQKENI, per germline. Here the CDR3 DNA reads TGTGCCAGCTCACCGGGGGGACAAAGGGGCGAGCAGTACTTC. This encodes CASSPGGQRGEQYF.

The chain has TRBV5-1 and TRBJ1-4, with a weak D call TRBD1 (6 bases). Germline lookup yields CDR1 SGHRS and CDR2 YFSETQ. This CDR3 region has 13 residues. V lost 4 bases and J 8 bases, leaving 12 bases between the germline ends. Written as DNA, the CDR3 is TGCGCCAGCAGCAGGGGGGCGCGGGAAAAACTGTTTTTT. It codes for CASSRGAREKLFF.

The rearrangement joins TRBV28 to TRBJ2-1; 13 bases align to TRBD2. V was clipped by 6 bases and J by 4 bases; unmatched bases: 6. Germline V lookup: CDR1 MDHEN, CDR2 SYDVKM. The length of the CDR3 is 16 residues. This chain's CDR3 is CASRPGLAGLYNEQFF. CDR3 sequence (DNA): TGTGCCAGCAGGCCGGGACTAGCGGGACTTTACAATGAGCAGTTCTTC.

This clone was counted between two and nine times. Within the sample, other DNA sequences also encode this same CDR3. The CDR3 bases are TGTGCCAGCTCACCGGGGAATGAGCAGTTCTTC. As protein: CASSPGNEQFF. The rearrangement links TRBV18 to TRBJ2-1; D not certain. The germline gives CDR1 KGHSH, CDR2 LQKENI. The CDR3 runs 11 residues. Trimming stripped 3 bases from V and 7 bases from J, with 4 bases between.

The gene calls are TRBV5-1 and TRBJ1-2; no firm D call. The CDR3 covers 14 residues. Per the germline V gene, CDR1 is SGHRS and CDR2 is YFSETQ. V was clipped by 0 bases and J by 2 bases, with 8 bases between them. The CDR3: CASSLDGMNYGYTF. CDR3 coding DNA: TGCGCCAGCAGCTTGGACGGCATGAACTATGGCTACACCTTC.

This chain joins TRBV6-6 and TRBJ1-5; D is possibly TRBD1 (6 bases). CDR3 length equals 15 residues. Per germline, CDR1 MNHNY and CDR2 SVGAGI (reference sequence). The V gene lost 2 bases and the J gene lost 3 bases, with 11 bases spanning the gap. This chain's CDR3 is CASSYTGQNNQPQHF. CDR3 in DNA: TGTGCCAGCAGTTACACCGGACAGAACAATCAGCCCCAGCATTTT.

V gene TRBV19 combines with J gene TRBJ2-5; 15 nucleotides align to TRBD2. The germline V gene encodes CDR1 LNHDA and CDR2 SQIVND (reference sequence). This CDR3 contains 16 residues. The trim removed 3 bases at V and 6 bases at J, leaving 5 bases unmatched. The CDR3 DNA reads as TGTGCCAGTAGTATGGGACTAGCGGGAGGATCGAAGACCCAGTACTTC. Translation gives CASSMGLAGGSKTQYF.

V is TRBV5-1 and J is TRBJ2-7; 8 bases agree with TRBD1. The CDR3 covers 14 residues. CDR1 SGHRS and CDR2 YFSETQ come from the germline V gene. V dropped 4 bases and J dropped 3; count of bases not matched to a gene: 6. The CDR3 spells CASSHGQGGYEQYF. CDR3 sequence (DNA): TGCGCCAGCAGCCATGGACAGGGTGGCTACGAGCAGTACTTC.

This rearrangement joins TRBV10-2 to TRBJ2-1; 8 bases fit TRBD2. The CDR3 is 13 amino acids. V lost 6 bases to trimming and J lost 6 bases; unmatched junction nucleotides: 4. Per germline, CDR1 WSHSY and CDR2 SAAADI. The CDR3, as DNA: TGCGCCAGCAGGGTAGCGGGGACCAATGAGCAGTTCTTC. Its protein product is CASRVAGTNEQFF.

As for this clone: The junction shows a germline mismatch at one end, possibly a read error. The genes are TRBV20-1 and TRBJ2-1; TRBD1 matches at 7 bases. The CDR3 runs to 10 residues. Looked up from germline, CDR1 is DFQATT and CDR2 is SNEGSKA (reference sequence). The CDR3 is CSATLKTGIF. The DNA for the CDR3 is TGCAGTGCTACTCTGAAGACAGGGATCTTC.

A note on this clone: Possible read error: a much larger clone is one base away. V and J are TRBV27 and TRBJ1-3; TRBD1 might be the D (6 bases). The length of the CDR3 is 13 residues. Trimming took off 4 bases at V and 2 bases at J, with 6 bases between the two ends. Germline CDR1 reads MNHEY; CDR2 reads SMNVEV (reference sequence). CDR3 protein: CASSYRAGNTIYF. Written as DNA, the CDR3 is TGTGCCAGCAGTTACAGGGCTGGAAACACCATATATTTT.

The V and J genes are TRBV18 and TRBJ1-5; 10 positions match TRBD1. CDR1 is KGHSH and CDR2 is LQKENI in the germline V gene. The CDR3 consists of 15 residues. Trimming took 3 bases from V and 7 from J; bases not matched to a gene: 6. The CDR3 bases are TGTGCCAGCTCACCCTCAGGACAGGGGGGACAGCCCCAGCATTTT. Its protein product is CASSPSGQGGQPQHF.

This clone was counted only a few times. The chain carries TRBV7-8 and TRBJ2-1, with 9 bases identical to TRBD2. V was pared by 1 base and J by 8 bases, with 6 bases of the junction left unmatched. This CDR3 has 15 residues. The germline CDR1 and CDR2 sequences are SGHVS and FQNEAQ. The chain's CDR3 is CASSLVAGARDEQFF. The CDR3 nucleotides read TGTGCCAGCAGCTTAGTAGCGGGAGCACGCGATGAGCAGTTCTTC. The whole variable domain, remainder taken from reference TRBV7-8 and TRBJ2-1, is GAGVSQSPRYKVAKRGQDVALRCDPISGHVSLFWYQQALGQGPEFLTYFQNEAQLDKSGLPSDRFFAERPEGSVSTLKIQRTQQEDSAVYLCASSLVAGARDEQFFGPGTRLTVL.